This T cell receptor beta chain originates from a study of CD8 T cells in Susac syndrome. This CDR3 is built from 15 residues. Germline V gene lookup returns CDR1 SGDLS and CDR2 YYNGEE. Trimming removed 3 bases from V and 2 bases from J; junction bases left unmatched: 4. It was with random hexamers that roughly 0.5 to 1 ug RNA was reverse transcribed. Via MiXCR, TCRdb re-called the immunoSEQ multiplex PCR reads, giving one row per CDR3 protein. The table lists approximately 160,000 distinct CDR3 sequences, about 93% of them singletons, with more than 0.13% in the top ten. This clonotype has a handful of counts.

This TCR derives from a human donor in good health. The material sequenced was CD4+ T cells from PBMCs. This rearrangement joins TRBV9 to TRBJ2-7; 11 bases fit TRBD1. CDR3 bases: TGTGCCAGCAGCGAAGGGACAGGGGGTACCTACGAGCAGTACTTC. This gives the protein CASSEGTGGTYEQYF.